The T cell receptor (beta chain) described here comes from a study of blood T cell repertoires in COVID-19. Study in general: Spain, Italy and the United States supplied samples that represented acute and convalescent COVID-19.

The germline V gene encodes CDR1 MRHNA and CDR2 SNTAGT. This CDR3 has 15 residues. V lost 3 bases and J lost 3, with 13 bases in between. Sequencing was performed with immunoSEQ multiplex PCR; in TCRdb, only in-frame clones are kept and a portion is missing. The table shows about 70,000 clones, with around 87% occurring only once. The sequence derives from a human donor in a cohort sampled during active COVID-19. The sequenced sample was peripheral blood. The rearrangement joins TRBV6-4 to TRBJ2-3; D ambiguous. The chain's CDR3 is CASSELESRTDTQYF. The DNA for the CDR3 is TGTGCCAGCAGTGAATTAGAGTCGAGGACAGATACGCAGTATTTT.